The T cell receptor (beta chain) described here comes from a study of shared clonotypes between healthy human individuals. Turning to the study itself: For every donor, three CD4 naive, three CD4 memory, two CD8 naive and one CD8 memory plates were used. Findings and caveats of the study: Non-shared clonotypes had lower generation probabilities than those shared by all four donors.

About this clone itself: Its antigen is undetermined.

The assay was run at deep level. In the original workflow: In the immunoSEQ data, sequences were junction-only and lacked quality scores, so filtering differed. The protocol was immunoSEQ multiplex PCR, while the TCRdb copy is restricted to in-frame clones and leaves out a portion. D and trimming come from the DNA, and the V and J calls and clone size come from that table. The sample yields approximately 1,000,000 clones, about 80% seen once. The CDR3 is 15 amino acids. CDR1 is MDHEN and CDR2 is SYDVKM in the germline V gene. The junction had 10 bases not matched to a gene; V was cut back by 7 bases and J by 5 bases.

Sequencing was performed on memory CD4+ T cells from PBMCs. The subset: CD45RA-negative fraction. The genes are TRBV28 and TRBJ2-1; 8 bases align to TRBD2. This clonotype was sampled from a man between 18 and 35 years old in good health. Some clones in this sample may be carry-over from other donors' samples. The chain's CDR3 is CASTPRGLANNEQFF. The CDR3, as DNA: TGTGCCAGCACCCCTCGTGGACTAGCAAACAATGAGCAGTTCTTC.